The next 32 T cell receptor beta chains were all read from a single sample in a study of OX40 agonist ivuxolimab in advanced cancers. The protocol was immunoSEQ multiplex PCR, while the TCRdb copy is restricted to in-frame clones and leaves out a portion. Among 60,000 to 70,000 clones listed, roughly 80% were seen once. The material was CD4+ or CD8+ T cells sorted from blood, obtained in a trial of the OX40 agonist ivuxolimab. All receptors come from an adult with an advanced solid tumor such as melanoma, head and neck, liver or kidney cancer.

V gene TRBV27 combines with J gene TRBJ1-1; D not certain. The CDR3 is 13 amino acids. Trimming took 7 bases from V and 4 from J, leaving 13 bases between them. CDR1 and CDR2 (germline): MNHEY, SMNVEV (reference sequence). CDR3 in amino acids: CASIEVGSTEAFF. The CDR3 DNA sequence: TGTGCCAGCATCGAGGTGGGGAGCACTGAAGCTTTCTTT.

V usage is TRBV4-1 and J usage is TRBJ1-2, with TRBD1 matching over 11 bases. Germline loops: CDR1 MGHRA, CDR2 YSYEKL. This CDR3 is 16 amino acids long. After removal of 4 bases from V and 8 bases from J, the junction contained 12 bases not matched to a gene. CDR3 protein: CASSPAGQGAIIGYTF. CDR3 nucleotides: TGCGCCAGCAGCCCCGCCGGACAGGGGGCGATCATAGGCTACACCTTC.

This clone was seen just once. The CDR3 reads CSVGDRAYTEAFF. DNA for the CDR3: TGCAGCGTGGGGGACAGGGCCTACACTGAAGCTTTCTTT. This chain connects TRBV29-1 to TRBJ1-1; 9 bases are shared with TRBD1. With 6 bases clipped from V and 3 bases from J, the junction kept 5 bases outside the gene matches. The CDR3 length is 13 residues. Germline lookup yields CDR1 SQVTM and CDR2 ANQGSEA.

The rearrangement joins TRBV4-1 to TRBJ1-5; D not certain. Germline CDR1 MGHRA, CDR2 YSYEKL. The CDR3 extends over 16 amino acids. Trimming took 0 bases from V and 0 from J, leaving 9 bases between them. CDR3: CASSQDPGNSNQPQHF. The DNA of the CDR3 is TGCGCCAGCAGCCAAGACCCCGGGAATAGCAATCAGCCCCAGCATTTT.

V usage is TRBV6-1 and J usage is TRBJ1-1, with D hard to call. CDR3 length: 12 amino acids. Trimming stripped 5 bases from V and 11 bases from J, with 15 bases between. From germline, CDR1 is MNHNS and CDR2 SASEGT. The CDR3: CASSYVQARAFF. CDR3 nucleotide sequence: TGTGCCAGCAGTTATGTTCAGGCGCGGGCTTTCTTT.

The chain recombines TRBV11-2 with TRBJ1-6, with TRBD1 identical over 10 bases. Looked up from germline, CDR1 is SGHAT and CDR2 is FQNNGV. CDR3 length equals 15 residues. The V and J ends lost 5 bases and 9 bases, in that order; junction bases with no gene match: 7. CDR3 region: CASSPGTGDPSPLHF. The CDR3 coding sequence is TGTGCCAGCAGCCCCGGGACAGGGGATCCTTCACCCCTCCACTTT. Variable domain in full (rest from reference TRBV11-2 and TRBJ1-6): EAGVAQSPRYKIIEKRQSVAFWCNPISGHATLYWYQQILGQGPKLLIQFQNNGVVDDSQLPKDRFSAERLKGVDSTLKIQPAKLEDSAVYLCASSPGTGDPSPLHFGNGTRLTVT.

The chain links TRBV6-4 to TRBJ1-2; D gene unclear. Germline assignment: CDR1 MRHNA and CDR2 SNTAGT. Trimming left V 9 bases short and J 0 bases short, with 20 bases between. The CDR3 runs 16 residues. The CDR3 is CASRRGPLKTNYGYTF. In DNA, the CDR3 is TGTGCCAGTCGAAGAGGGCCTTTAAAAACTAACTATGGCTACACCTTC.

The rearrangement links TRBV11-1 to TRBJ2-6; D is unresolved. The CDR3 is 17 amino acids. The germline V and J ends were trimmed by 1 base and 2 bases, with 12 bases remaining between them. The germline V gene has CDR1 SGHAT and CDR2 FQDESV (reference sequence). The CDR3 nucleotides are TGTGCCAGCAGCTTAGTTCTAGGAAAAACTGGGGCCAACGTCCTGACTTTC. Its protein product is CASSLVLGKTGANVLTF.

V and J are TRBV10-1 and TRBJ2-2, with 10 bases lining up with TRBD1. V was pared by 6 bases and J by 6 bases, with 4 bases of the junction left unmatched. This CDR3 has 14 amino acids. Germline CDR1 and CDR2: WNHNN and SYGVQD (reference sequence). In DNA form, the CDR3 reads TGCGCCAGCAGCAGGGACAGGGGATCCGGGGAGCTGTTTTTT. This gives the protein CASSRDRGSGELFF.

This clone rates as medium-sized (0.01 to 0.1%). The V and J genes are TRBV29-1 and TRBJ1-1; D gene unclear. V lost 0 bases to trimming and J lost 0 bases, with 14 bases between them. The germline V gene encodes CDR1 SQVTM and CDR2 ANQGSEA. The CDR3 has 16 amino acids. Here the CDR3 DNA reads TGCAGCGTTGAAGATGGCTTCTTGGGGTTGAACACTGAAGCTTTCTTT. It specifies CSVEDGFLGLNTEAFF.

This clone appeared a few times. This chain links TRBV4-1 with TRBJ1-2; 10 bases fit TRBD1. The V segment lost 2 bases and the J segment 4 bases; nucleotides outside the gene matches: 16. CDR1 and CDR2 (germline): MGHRA, YSYEKL. This CDR3 contains 19 residues. CDR3 nucleotide sequence: TGCGCCAGCAGCCAACGGGACCCCCTTGACAGGGGGCGGTTCTATGGCTACACCTTC. Its translation is CASSQRDPLDRGRFYGYTF.

J is TRBJ1-1 and V is TRBV5-1; the D gene is possibly TRBD1 (5 bases). Germline CDR1 reads SGHRS; CDR2 reads YFSETQ. The CDR3 is 14 amino acids. V lost 4 bases, J lost 5 bases, and 15 bases lay in between. In DNA, the CDR3 is TGCGCCAGCAGCGCCGGGGGGAGTAGGACTGAAGCTTTCTTT. Encoded protein: CASSAGGSRTEAFF.

The CDR3 protein is CASRSGGAAKNIQYF. The CDR3 DNA reads TGTGCCAGCAGAAGCGGGGGGGCCGCCAAAAACATTCAGTACTTC. This chain links TRBV6-5 with TRBJ2-4; TRBD2 matches 10 bases. V trimming: 6 bases; J trimming: 1 base; junction bases outside the gene matches: 3. The CDR3 is 15 amino acids. Germline V CDR1 and CDR2: MNHEY, SVGAGI.

This clone was counted between two and nine times. The chain carries TRBV5-1 and TRBJ1-1; D is undetermined. The V end was cut by 4 bases, the J end by 0 bases, with 16 bases between. CDR3 length: 16 residues. Per germline, CDR1 SGHRS and CDR2 YFSETQ. The CDR3 sequence is CASSGDFGRLNTEAFF. DNA for the CDR3: TGCGCCAGCAGCGGGGATTTCGGACGGCTGAACACTGAAGCTTTCTTT.

V gene TRBV9 combines with J gene TRBJ2-7; D is undetermined. This CDR3 is built from 14 residues. CDR1 SGDLS and CDR2 YYNGEE come from the germline V gene. The V end was cut by 0 bases, the J end by 5 bases, with 12 bases between. The CDR3 sequence is CASSVGTPGDEQYF. The CDR3 nucleotides are TGTGCCAGCAGCGTAGGGACCCCCGGCGACGAGCAGTACTTC.

The chain couples TRBV28 to TRBJ1-1; perhaps TRBD1 as D (5 bases). V was clipped by 5 bases and J by 1 base, with 11 bases between them. The V gene's germline CDR1 is MDHEN and CDR2 SYDVKM. The CDR3 extends over 14 amino acids. The CDR3 coding sequence is TGTGCCAGCAGTCCTAGGGACGGGAACACTGAAGCTTTCTTT. Amino acid sequence: CASSPRDGNTEAFF.

Relative to its sample, this clone is medium-sized. This sequence joins TRBV27 and TRBJ2-7; D is undetermined. With 7 bases removed from V and 3 bases from J, the gap between germline ends came to 13 bases. Germline lookup yields CDR1 MNHEY and CDR2 SMNVEV (reference sequence). This CDR3 has 13 residues. The CDR3 coding sequence is TGTGCCAGCAACCCCCTTAACGGCTACGAGCAGTACTTC. The encoded protein is CASNPLNGYEQYF.

This clone has only a few counts. The V gene is TRBV5-4, the J gene TRBJ2-1; TRBD2 matches 8 bases. V lost 3 bases and J lost 6; bases outside the gene matches: 8. Germline CDR1 reads SGHNT; CDR2 reads YYREEE (reference sequence). The CDR3 runs to 15 residues. CDR3 bases: TGTGCCAGCAGCTCGCCGGAGGGACTAGGCAATGAGCAGTTCTTC. Translation gives CASSSPEGLGNEQFF.

The chain couples TRBV2 to TRBJ1-4, with D perhaps matching TRBD1 (6 bases). The CDR3 has 13 residues. Trimming shortened V by 7 bases and J by 8 bases, and 14 bases separated the two germline ends. Germline CDR1 is SNHLY and CDR2 is FYNNEI. CDR3 protein: CASNRDGGEKLFF. CDR3 coding DNA: TGTGCCAGCAACAGGGATGGTGGCGAAAAACTGTTTTTT.

This clone was seen at least ten times. The rearrangement links TRBV30 to TRBJ1-3; D call uncertain. The CDR3 consists of 13 residues. CDR1 and CDR2 (germline): GTSNPN, SVGIG (reference sequence). The V end was cut by 2 bases, the J end by 0 bases, with 5 bases between. This chain's CDR3 is CAWSLDSGNTIYF. DNA for the CDR3: TGTGCCTGGAGTTTGGACTCTGGAAACACCATATATTTT.

The sample holds a few counts of this clone. V gene TRBV5-4 combines with J gene TRBJ1-3; TRBD1 matches 7 bases. The CDR3 has 13 residues. V lost 4 bases and J lost 4; bases outside the gene matches: 2. Germline values: CDR1 SGHNT, CDR2 YYREEE (reference sequence). CDR3 residues: CASSLTGGNTIYF. CDR3 sequence (DNA): TGTGCCAGCAGCCTGACAGGGGGAAACACCATATATTTT.

This clone was detected once. The V call is TRBV7-9, the J call TRBJ2-1, with 9 nucleotides matching TRBD2. Germline V CDR1 and CDR2: SEHNR, FQNEAQ (reference sequence). V was pared by 6 bases and J by 0 bases, with 6 bases of the junction left unmatched. This CDR3 contains 16 residues. The CDR3 loop is CASSSIAGASYNEQFF. The CDR3 DNA is TGTGCCAGCAGTTCGATAGCGGGGGCCTCCTACAATGAGCAGTTCTTC.

This clone was found a few times. The chain carries TRBV10-3 and TRBJ1-1, with TRBD1 identical over 7 bases. V shed 2 bases, J shed 10 bases, and the junction held 1 base outside the gene matches. This CDR3 has 11 amino acids. Looked up from germline, CDR1 is ENHRY and CDR2 is SYGVKD. The CDR3 sequence is CAISEKGAAFF. In DNA, the CDR3 is TGTGCCATCAGTGAGAAGGGGGCAGCTTTCTTT.

This clone came up a few times. The CDR3 bases are TGTGCCAGCAGCCGCCCAATGGAAGCTAACTATGGCTACACCTTC. This translates into CASSRPMEANYGYTF. V and J are TRBV4-2 and TRBJ1-2; the D is unclear. Germline assignment: CDR1 LGHNA and CDR2 YNFKEQ. V shed 4 bases and J shed 0 bases, with 12 bases lying between them. This CDR3 has 15 amino acids.

This clone was detected only a few times. The chain carries TRBV6-6 and TRBJ1-2, with 8 nucleotides matching TRBD1. The germline V gene encodes CDR1 MNHNY and CDR2 SVGAGI (reference sequence). This CDR3 is 14 amino acids long. V lost 6 bases and J lost 0; bases outside the gene matches: 3. The CDR3: CASSRTGTNYGYTF. The CDR3 region has the DNA TGTGCCAGCAGCCGGACAGGGACTAACTATGGCTACACCTTC.

A few counts support this clone. The rearrangement links TRBV25-1 to TRBJ1-5; D is possibly TRBD1 (6 bases). The V end lost 3 bases, the J end lost 7 bases, and 7 bases lay between the germline ends. Germline values: CDR1 MGHDK, CDR2 SYGVNS. The CDR3 loop spans 12 amino acids. CDR3 loop: CASSEGGQPQHF. CDR3 nucleotides: TGTGCCAGCAGTGAGGGGGGCCAGCCCCAGCATTTT.

This chain links TRBV5-1 with TRBJ2-6; D perhaps matches TRBD2 (5 bases). The CDR3 runs to 17 residues. V gave up 4 bases and J gave up 0 bases, with 14 bases separating them. Germline values: CDR1 SGHRS, CDR2 YFSETQ. The CDR3 region is CASSLGLRDSGANVLTF. DNA for the CDR3: TGCGCCAGCAGCCTAGGACTGCGTGACTCTGGGGCCAACGTCCTGACTTTC.

The rearrangement joins TRBV30 to TRBJ1-5; the D gene is possibly TRBD1 (5 bases). CDR3 length equals 15 residues. V lost 0 bases to trimming and J lost 7 bases, with 16 bases between them. CDR1 GTSNPN and CDR2 SVGIG come from the germline V gene (reference sequence). The CDR3: CAWSVGIGAGQPQHF. CDR3 coding DNA: TGTGCCTGGAGTGTAGGCATTGGGGCAGGACAGCCCCAGCATTTT.

The chain combines TRBV10-3 with TRBJ2-7; D is unresolved. Germline loops: CDR1 ENHRY, CDR2 SYGVKD. The CDR3 consists of 12 residues. The germline V and J ends were trimmed by 10 bases and 3 bases, with 13 bases remaining between them. The DNA for the CDR3 is TGTGCCACGGGCCGGCAGCACTACGAGCAGTACTTC. This gives the protein CATGRQHYEQYF.

The chain employs TRBV6-5 and TRBJ2-3, with 7 bases aligning to TRBD1. J was trimmed by 1 base and V by 6 bases; bases with no gene match: 1. The CDR3 length is 13 residues. Germline V gene lookup returns CDR1 MNHEY and CDR2 SVGAGI. CDR3 sequence reads: CASSDRGTDTQYF. DNA of the CDR3: TGTGCCAGCAGCGACAGGGGCACAGATACGCAGTATTTT.

In its sample, this clone was seen a few times. The V and J genes are TRBV4-1 and TRBJ1-2; weak D call: TRBD1 (6 bases). The CDR3 consists of 16 residues. Per germline, CDR1 MGHRA and CDR2 YSYEKL. Trimming took off 4 bases at V and 0 bases at J, with 15 bases between the two ends. CDR3 amino acids: CASSRLTGQANYGYTF. DNA of the CDR3: TGCGCCAGCAGCCGGTTAACAGGGCAAGCTAACTATGGCTACACCTTC.

This clone was counted once. V gene TRBV4-1 combines with J gene TRBJ1-5; 9 nucleotides line up with TRBD1. The V segment lost 4 bases and the J segment 4 bases; nucleotides outside the gene matches: 11. Germline V gene data show CDR1 as MGHRA and CDR2 as YSYEKL. The CDR3 loop spans 17 amino acids. DNA for the CDR3: TGCGCCAGCAGCCGGGTGCTCGGACAGGGGAAAAATCAGCCCCAGCATTTT. The encoded protein is CASSRVLGQGKNQPQHF.